This T cell receptor (beta chain) was sequenced for a study of shared clonotypes between healthy human individuals. The CDR3 covers 15 residues. The germline V and J ends were trimmed by 1 base and 1 base, with 9 bases remaining between them. Germline values: CDR1 SGHNT, CDR2 YYREEE (reference sequence). Profiled with immunoSEQ multiplex PCR; TCRdb holds only in-frame clones, not every one. This table holds approximately 500,000 clones, roughly 79% found once. Adults of Caucasian background living in Nashville, Tennessee made up all donors. This receptor was obtained from a middle-aged woman in good health. Some clones in this sample may be carry-over from other donors' samples. The chain has TRBV5-4 and TRBJ2-1; D remains unclear. Specimen: PBMCs. The CDR3 region has the DNA TGTGCCAGCAGCTTGTCTGGGGATTCCTACAATGAGCAGTTCTTC. It is translated as CASSLSGDSYNEQFF.